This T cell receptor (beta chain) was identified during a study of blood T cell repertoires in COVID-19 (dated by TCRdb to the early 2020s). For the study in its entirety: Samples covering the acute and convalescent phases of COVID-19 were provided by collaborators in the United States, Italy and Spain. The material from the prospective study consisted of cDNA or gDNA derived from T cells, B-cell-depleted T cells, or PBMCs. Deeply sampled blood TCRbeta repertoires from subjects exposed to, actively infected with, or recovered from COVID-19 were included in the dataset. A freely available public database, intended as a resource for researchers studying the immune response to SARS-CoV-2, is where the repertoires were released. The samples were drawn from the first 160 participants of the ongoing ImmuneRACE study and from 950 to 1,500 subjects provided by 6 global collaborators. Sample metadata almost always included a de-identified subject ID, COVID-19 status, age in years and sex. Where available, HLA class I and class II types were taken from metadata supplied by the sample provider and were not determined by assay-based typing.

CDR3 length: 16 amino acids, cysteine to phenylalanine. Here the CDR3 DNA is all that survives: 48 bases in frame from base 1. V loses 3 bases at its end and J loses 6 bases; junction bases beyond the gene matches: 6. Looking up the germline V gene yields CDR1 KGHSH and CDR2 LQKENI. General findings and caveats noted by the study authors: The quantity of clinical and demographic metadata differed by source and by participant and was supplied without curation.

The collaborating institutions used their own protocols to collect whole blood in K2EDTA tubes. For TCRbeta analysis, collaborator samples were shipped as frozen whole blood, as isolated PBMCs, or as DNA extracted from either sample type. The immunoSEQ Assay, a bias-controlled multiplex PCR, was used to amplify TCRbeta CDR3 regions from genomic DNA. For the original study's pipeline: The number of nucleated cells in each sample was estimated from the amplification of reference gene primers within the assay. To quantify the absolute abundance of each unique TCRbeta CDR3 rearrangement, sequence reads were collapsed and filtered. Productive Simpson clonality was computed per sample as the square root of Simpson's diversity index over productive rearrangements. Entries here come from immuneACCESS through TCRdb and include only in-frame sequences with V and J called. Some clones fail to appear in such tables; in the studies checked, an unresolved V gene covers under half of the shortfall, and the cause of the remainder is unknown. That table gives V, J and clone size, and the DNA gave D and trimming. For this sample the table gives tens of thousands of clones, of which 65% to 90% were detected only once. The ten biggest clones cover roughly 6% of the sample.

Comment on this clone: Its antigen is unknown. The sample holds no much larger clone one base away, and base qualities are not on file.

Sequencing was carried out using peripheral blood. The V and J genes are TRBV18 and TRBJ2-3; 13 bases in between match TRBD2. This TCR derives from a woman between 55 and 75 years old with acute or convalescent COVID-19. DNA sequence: TGTGCCAGCTCACCCCCACTAGCGGGGGGGTACGATACGCAGTATTTT. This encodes CASSPPLAGGYDTQYF.